This TCR beta chain was recovered during a study of T-cell memory formation after mild COVID-19. Study conclusions and caveats: There was a balanced CD4/CD8 profile in clones contracting day 15 to 85, and later expanders leaned CD4+. Some clones that responded were present in memory (sampled pre-infection), which suggests cross-reactive memory joined.

Per the germline V gene, CDR1 is SGHTA and CDR2 is FQGNSA. The CDR3 spans 13 residues. Trimming removed 2 bases from V and 3 bases from J, with 5 bases in between. Using constant-segment primers, 5'RACE produced TCR alpha and TCR beta cDNA libraries carrying sample barcodes and UMIs. Each CDR3 protein is one row after TCRdb ran MiXCR on the 5' RACE reads. The repertoire holds 150,000 to 200,000 distinct CDR3 sequences, about a sixth seen once, with approximately 2.1% in the top ten. Note on this clonotype: Its target is unknown.

The chain couples TRBV7-2 to TRBJ1-5, with D hard to call. The clonotype comes from an adult woman who had mild COVID-19 (a few samples of this study predate the infection). Cell type and time point are not known. Material: PBMCs or a T cell subset sorted from them (not recorded which). This chain's CDR3 is CASSLRDNQPQHF. In DNA, the CDR3 is TGTGCCAGCAGCTTACGGGACAATCAGCCCCAGCATTTT.